Listed below are T cell receptor beta chains from one sample, sequenced in a study of shared clonotypes between healthy human individuals. Repertoires were generated with immunoSEQ multiplex PCR, while TCRdb's copy carries only in-frame clones and drops some. The sample comprises 330,000 or so clones, about 70% of which are singletons, and more than 9% rests with the top ten. Sequencing was performed on memory CD4+ T cells sorted from blood. The receptor source for this set is a man under 40 in good health. CDR3s include the opening cysteine and the closing phenylalanine or tryptophan.

v_gene	j_gene	CDR3aa
TRBV11-1	TRBJ2-1	CASSLWVSGGVREQFF
TRBV19	TRBJ2-7	CASSIVGSGDYEQYF
TRBV4-1	TRBJ2-1	CASSQGLADYNEQFF
TRBV28	TRBJ1-2	CASSSLGGPNYGYTF
TRBV29-1	TRBJ2-1	CSVPSVSYNEQFF
TRBV6-1	TRBJ2-4	CASSEWSGNYIQYF
TRBV10-3	TRBJ2-7	CAISDNAGGIGTSDF
TRBV27	TRBJ2-7	CASSLSFPGLANSYEQYF
TRBV19	TRBJ2-2	CASSIGGGYTGELFF
TRBV7-2	TRBJ2-7	CASSPNRYEQYF
TRBV20-1	TRBJ2-7	CSASGPYEQYF
TRBV4-1	TRBJ2-1	CASSQAGDLRYNEQFF
TRBV7-9	TRBJ2-5	CASSLNRAGVETQYF
TRBV5-1	TRBJ2-5	CASSLLVQRETQYF
TRBV11-3	TRBJ2-1	CASSSQTSGKVNEQFF
TRBV30	TRBJ1-4	CAWSEESRGEKLFF
TRBV6-6	TRBJ2-7	CASTYPGDRVEQYF